This TCR beta chain was found in a study of CD8 T cells in ankylosing spondylitis. TCRdb used MiXCR to reprocess the 5' RACE reads, holding one entry per CDR3 protein. The table includes 250,000 to 350,000 distinct CDR3 sequences, over 15% detected once. This CDR3 is built from 15 residues. Trimming shortened V by 6 bases and J by 6 bases, and 17 bases separated the two germline ends. Germline V gene data show CDR1 as MNHNS and CDR2 as SASEGT. Points from the study as a whole: Reports of some motif variants in reactive arthritis synovial fluid and blood predate this one.

This clonotype was detected only a few times. Its target is not known. The genes are TRBV6-1 and TRBJ2-2, with D possibly matching TRBD1 (6 bases). The sequence came from a male donor with ankylosing spondylitis or in good health (not recorded which). Sequencing was carried out using blood, either unsorted or a sorted T cell fraction (not recorded which). The CDR3 coding sequence is TGTGCCAGCAGCCATAACAGGGCTGATCCCGGGGAGCTGTTTTTT. It translates to CASSHNRADPGELFF.